This T cell receptor beta chain was recorded in a study of long-term antiretroviral therapy in people with HIV. Whole-study results and caveats: Diversity went up after ART and still fell short of transplant donor controls.

Note on this clone: No antigen is known for it.

Survey level was the resolution at which the v3.0 immunoSEQ assay ran. Here immunoSEQ multiplex PCR was the method, and the copy in TCRdb shows in-frame clones only, minus some. Of around 19,000 clones listed, 90% to 95% are singletons. Treated in the United States were all of the participants with HIV. In each sample, 1-10 million cryopreserved PBMC were present before DNA extraction. Per germline, CDR1 SGHTA and CDR2 FQGNSA. The CDR3 is made up of 14 amino acids. Trimming pared 2 bases from V and 6 bases from J, leaving 11 bases between. The chain has TRBV7-2 and TRBJ2-1; tentatively, D is TRBD2 (6 bases). This clonotype was obtained from a woman aged 45-65 years with HIV. This material consisted of unsorted PBMCs, taken 4.4 years after starting antiretroviral therapy. The CDR3 reads CASSLTGTRNEQFF. CDR3 bases: TGTGCCAGCAGCTTAACCGGGACTCGCAATGAGCAGTTCTTC.